The clone carrying this T cell receptor (beta chain) was detected once. The entry originates in a study of cytomegalovirus exposure and HLA in healthy donors. Primers included in the PCR were 60 Vbeta and 13 Jbeta primers. The authors' processing: Around 11 million of some 80 million unique TCR beta chains were shared, per a later count. The table came from immunoSEQ multiplex PCR; TCRdb's copy has only in-frame clones and leaves some out. V and J calls and clone size are copied from that table; D and trimming were computed from the DNA. The sample carries tens of thousands of clones, approximately 74% recorded once. Sequences were obtained from PBMCs. The source of this sequence is a woman aged 45-60 years in good health and CMV-seropositive.

The CDR3 region is CASSISLGTENTTETQYF. The CDR3 DNA reads as TGTGCCAGTAGTATTTCGTTGGGGACTGAAAACACCACCGAGACCCAGTACTTC. The rearrangement joins TRBV19 to TRBJ2-5; possibly TRBD2 for D (6 bases). The germline V gene has CDR1 LNHDA and CDR2 SQIVND (reference sequence). Trimming took off 3 bases at V and 5 bases at J, with 25 bases between the two ends. CDR3 length: 18 residues.